This T cell receptor (beta chain) was identified during a study of cytomegalovirus exposure and HLA in healthy donors. Background on the study: Early release data held about 92 million unique TCRs from HLA-typed donors.

Primers: 60 Vbeta forward and 13 Jbeta reverse. Clones were sequenced by immunoSEQ multiplex PCR, and TCRdb holds only the in-frame ones, with some missing. The sample lists around 150,000 clones; just over 70% were seen once. Points from the study as a whole: Within an earlier analysis, most TCR beta V segments proved productive either about 90% or about 30% of the time.

This clone was seen a handful of times. Its antigen remains unknown. The CDR3 has 14 residues. CDR1 SGHDT and CDR2 YYEEEE come from the germline V gene. The V segment lost 9 bases and the J segment 4 bases; nucleotides outside the gene matches: 10. Donors showed nominal health when sampled, although they likely had unrecorded immune exposures. Sequencing was performed on PBMCs. The sequence was obtained from a man between 18 and 29 years old in good health and CMV-seropositive. The rearrangement joins TRBV5-6 to TRBJ2-1, with 7 nucleotides matching TRBD2. Here the CDR3 DNA reads TGTGCCACCCGAGCGGGAAGGGGATACAATGAGCAGTTCTTC. It yields the protein CATRAGRGYNEQFF.